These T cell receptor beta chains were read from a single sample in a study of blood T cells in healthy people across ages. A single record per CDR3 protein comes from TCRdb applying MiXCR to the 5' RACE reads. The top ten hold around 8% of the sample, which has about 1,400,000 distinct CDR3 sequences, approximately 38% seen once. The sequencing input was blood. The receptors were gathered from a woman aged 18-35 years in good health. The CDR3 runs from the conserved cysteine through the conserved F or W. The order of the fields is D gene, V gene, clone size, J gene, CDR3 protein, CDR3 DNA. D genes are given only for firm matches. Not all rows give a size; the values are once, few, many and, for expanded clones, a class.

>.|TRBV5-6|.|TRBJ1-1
CASSWGQSSEAFF
TGTGCCAGCAGCTGGGGGCAGTCGAGTGAAGCTTTCTTT
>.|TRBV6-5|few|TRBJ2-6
CASRRGEQANVLTF
TGTGCCAGCAGGAGGGGGGAGCAGGCCAACGTCCTGACTTTC
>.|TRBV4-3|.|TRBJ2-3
CASSQDFGRGRFSTDTQYF
TGCGCCAGCAGCCAAGATTTCGGCAGGGGGAGGTTTTCGACAGATACGCAGTATTTT
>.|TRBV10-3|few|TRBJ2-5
CAISEPFNTVKETQYF
TGTGCCATCAGTGAGCCCTTTAATACAGTTAAAGAGACCCAGTACTTC
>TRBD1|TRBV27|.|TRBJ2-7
CASGAGTGNYEQYF
TGTGCCAGCGGGGCCGGGACAGGAAACTACGAGCAGTACTTC
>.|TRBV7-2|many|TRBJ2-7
CASSLRAGSAYEQYF
TGTGCCAGCAGCCTAAGGGCAGGATCTGCCTACGAGCAGTACTTC
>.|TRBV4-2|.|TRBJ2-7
CASRLGPVAEQYF
TGTGCCAGCAGGCTGGGACCAGTGGCAGAGCAGTACTTC
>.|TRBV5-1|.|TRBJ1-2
CASSLGPGTGNYGYTF
TGCGCCAGCAGCTTAGGACCCGGGACTGGGAACTATGGCTACACCTTC
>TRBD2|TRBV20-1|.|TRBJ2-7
CTAGGLPTYNEQYF
TGCACTGCCGGGGGACTACCTACCTACAATGAGCAGTACTTC
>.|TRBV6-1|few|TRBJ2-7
CASSVAGTASYEQYF
TGTGCCAGCAGTGTTGCGGGGACAGCCTCCTACGAGCAGTACTTC
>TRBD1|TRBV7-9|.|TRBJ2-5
CASSTQGAGQETQYF
TGTGCCAGCAGCACACAGGGGGCAGGTCAAGAGACCCAGTACTTC
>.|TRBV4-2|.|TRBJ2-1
CASSPTLASVHEQFF
TGTGCCAGCAGCCCCACCTTGGCTAGCGTCCATGAGCAGTTCTTC
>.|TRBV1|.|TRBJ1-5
CTSSLGGDSNQPQHF
TGCACCAGCAGCCTCGGGGGCGATAGCAATCAGCCCCAGCATTTT
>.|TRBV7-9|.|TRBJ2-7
CASSSGPRDEQYF
TGTGCCAGCAGCTCCGGTCCTAGGGACGAGCAGTACTTC
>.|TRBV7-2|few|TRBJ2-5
CASSLGLGRVYF
TGTGCCAGCAGCCTGGGGTTGGGACGGGTGTACTTC
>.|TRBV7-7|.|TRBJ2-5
CASSPSNGVQETQYF
TGTGCTAGCAGCCCTTCTAACGGGGTTCAAGAGACCCAGTACTTC
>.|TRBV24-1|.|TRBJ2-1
CATSSDSPYNEQFF
TGTGCCACCTCTTCGGACTCCCCCTACAATGAGCAGTTCTTC
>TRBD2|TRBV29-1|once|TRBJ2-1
CSVYSGAYEQFF
TGCAGCGTTTATAGCGGGGCCTACGAGCAGTTCTTC
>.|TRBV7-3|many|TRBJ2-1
CASSLKGSSYNEQFF
TGTGCCAGCAGCTTAAAGGGGAGCTCCTACAATGAGCAGTTCTTC
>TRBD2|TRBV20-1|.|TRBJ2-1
CSAPNSGIVGNEQFF
TGCAGTGCTCCCAATAGCGGGATAGTCGGAAATGAGCAGTTCTTC
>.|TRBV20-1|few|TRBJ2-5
CSARVRVEGPRTQYF
TGCAGTGCCAGGGTCCGGGTGGAGGGTCCTCGGACCCAGTACTTC
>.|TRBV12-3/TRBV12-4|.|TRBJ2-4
CASSLGRWVAKNIQYF
TGTGCCAGCAGTTTGGGGCGGTGGGTTGCCAAAAACATTCAGTACTTC
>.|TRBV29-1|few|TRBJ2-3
CSVAVGGSTDTQYF
TGCAGCGTTGCCGTCGGTGGGAGCACAGATACGCAGTATTTT
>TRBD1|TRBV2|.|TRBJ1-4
CASSGQGGEKLFF
TGTGCCAGCAGTGGACAGGGAGGGGAAAAACTGTTTTTT
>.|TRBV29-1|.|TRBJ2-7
CSVEDPPGEQYF
TGCAGCGTTGAGGACCCTCCGGGGGAGCAGTACTTC
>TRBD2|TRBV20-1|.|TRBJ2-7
CSASALAGDYEQYF
TGCAGTGCTAGTGCGCTAGCGGGGGACTACGAGCAGTACTTC
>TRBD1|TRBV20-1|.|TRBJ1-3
CSATSQGASGNTIYF
TGCAGTGCCACTAGCCAGGGGGCCTCTGGAAACACCATATATTTT
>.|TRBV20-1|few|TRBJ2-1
CSVHGASSYNEQFF
TGCAGTGTCCACGGGGCGAGCTCCTACAATGAGCAGTTCTTC
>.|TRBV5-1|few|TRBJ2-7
CASSLYKAADEQYF
TGCGCCAGCAGCCTTTACAAGGCTGCCGACGAGCAGTACTTC
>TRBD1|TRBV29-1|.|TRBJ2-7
CGAWTGESYEQYF
TGCGGCGCCTGGACAGGGGAGTCCTACGAGCAGTACTTC
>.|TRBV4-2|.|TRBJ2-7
CASNQEGLLGSPKVYEQYF
TGTGCCAGCAACCAAGAGGGACTCTTGGGGAGTCCTAAGGTGTACGAGCAGTACTTC
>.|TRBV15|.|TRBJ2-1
CATSRGTGSGEQFF
TGTGCCACCAGCAGAGGAACAGGGTCCGGTGAGCAGTTCTTC
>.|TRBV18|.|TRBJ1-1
CASSRAGRNTEAFF
TGTGCCAGCTCACGCGCAGGGCGGAACACTGAAGCTTTCTTT
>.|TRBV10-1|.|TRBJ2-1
CASSGVPARVQFF
TGCGCCAGCAGTGGGGTACCGGCGCGTGTGCAGTTCTTC
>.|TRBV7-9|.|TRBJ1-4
CASSLPSEEKLFF
TGTGCCAGCAGCTTGCCCTCGGAGGAAAAACTGTTTTTT
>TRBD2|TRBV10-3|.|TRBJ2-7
CAISEMGLAPEVYEQYF
TGTGCCATCAGTGAAATGGGACTAGCGCCAGAGGTCTACGAGCAGTACTTC
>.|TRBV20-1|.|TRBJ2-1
CSASSHATGESYNEQFF
TGCAGTGCTAGTTCCCATGCGACAGGAGAATCCTACAATGAGCAGTTCTTC
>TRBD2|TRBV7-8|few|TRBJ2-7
CASSPWTSGGTYEQYF
TGTGCCAGCAGCCCTTGGACTAGCGGGGGAACCTACGAGCAGTACTTC
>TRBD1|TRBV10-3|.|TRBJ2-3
CDIKPDRGRDTQYF
TGTGACATCAAGCCTGACAGGGGCCGGGATACGCAGTATTTT
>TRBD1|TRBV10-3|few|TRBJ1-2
CAISDVGQDGYYGYTF
TGTGCCATCAGTGACGTGGGACAGGACGGCTATTATGGCTACACCTTC
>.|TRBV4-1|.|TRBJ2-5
CASSRGGLALLGNEQYF
TGCGCCAGCAGCCGAGGGGGGCTAGCCCTTTTAGGCAATGAGCAGTACTTC
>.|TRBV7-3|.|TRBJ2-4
CASSLLGGGDIQYF
TGTGCCAGCAGCTTATTGGGGGGCGGGGACATTCAGTACTTC
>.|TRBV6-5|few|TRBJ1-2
CASSFLPGQRTTGYTF
TGTGCCAGCAGTTTTTTACCGGGCCAACGAACCACGGGCTACACCTTC